This TCR beta chain is from a study of control samples from healthy donors and cancer patients. Sequencing was performed with immunoSEQ multiplex PCR; in TCRdb, only in-frame clones are kept and a portion is missing. The data show approximately 100,000 clones, 82% seen once. Germline V gives CDR1 SNHLY, CDR2 FYNNEI. V shed 4 bases and J shed 1 base, with 14 bases lying between them. The CDR3 runs to 16 residues. The sequence derives from a man aged 55 to 69 in good health. This chain links TRBV2 with TRBJ1-5; maybe TRBD1 (6 bases). Material: blood. CDR3 bases: TGTGCCAGCAGTGCCGGGGGGCGAACGAGCAATCAGCCCCAGCATTTT. Its protein is CASSAGGRTSNQPQHF.